One and the same sample provided the 28 T cell receptor beta chains below, sequenced in a study of blood T cell repertoires in COVID-19. Using immunoSEQ multiplex PCR, the repertoire was profiled, and TCRdb retains in-frame clones only, with some absent. Of 250,000 to 350,000 clones in the sample, 75% to 90% were seen once. The source material was peripheral blood. These receptors originate from an older woman with acute or convalescent COVID-19.

The rearrangement uses TRBV5-6 and TRBJ2-5; 13 positions agree with TRBD2. Trimming took 4 bases from V and 3 from J; bases not matched to a gene: 3. From germline, CDR1 is SGHDT and CDR2 YYEEEE. This CDR3 spans 15 amino acids. CDR3 loop: CASSIGLAGEETQYF. The CDR3 DNA reads TGTGCCAGCAGCATAGGACTAGCGGGGGAAGAGACCCAGTACTTC.

This clone showed up just once. The chain uses TRBV14 and TRBJ2-7, with 8 bases lining up with TRBD2. The CDR3 is made up of 15 amino acids. Germline V CDR1 and CDR2: SGHDN, FVKESK. V gave up 1 base and J gave up 7 bases; unmatched junction bases: 9. DNA of the CDR3: TGTGCCAGCAGCCAAGCAGTAGCGGGACGGATGGAGCAGTACTTC. Protein product: CASSQAVAGRMEQYF.

As concerns this clone: The sample contains more than one DNA sequence encoding this CDR3. This chain uses TRBV5-5 with TRBJ1-1; 10 nucleotides match TRBD1. The CDR3 covers 15 residues. Trimming at V came to 5 bases and at J to 5 bases, leaving 9 bases not matched to a gene. Germline CDR1 is SGHKS and CDR2 is YYEKEE (reference sequence). The DNA of the CDR3 is TGTGCCAGCAGACCTACGACAGGGGGCAAGACTGAAGCTTTCTTT. Amino acids: CASRPTTGGKTEAFF.

The chain uses TRBV7-8 and TRBJ1-2; no firm D call. The CDR3 loop spans 15 amino acids. Germline V gene sequence: CDR1 SGHVS, CDR2 FQNEAQ. V lost 6 bases and J lost 2, with 16 bases in between. The CDR3 loop reads CASSPLDSRNYGYTF. CDR3 nucleotides: TGTGCCAGCAGTCCACTGGACTCTCGGAACTATGGCTACACCTTC.

V is TRBV18 and J is TRBJ2-5, with D tentatively TRBD2 (6 bases). CDR1 KGHSH and CDR2 LQKENI come from the germline V gene. This CDR3 region has 16 residues. Trimming left V 0 bases short and J 1 base short, with 12 bases between. DNA for the CDR3: TGTGCCAGCTCACCACCCGGGGGTACAACCCAAGAGACCCAGTACTTC. As protein: CASSPPGGTTQETQYF.

This chain connects TRBV20-1 to TRBJ2-7; D could derive from TRBD1 or TRBD2 (6 bases each). The germline CDR1 and CDR2 sequences are DFQATT and SNEGSKA (reference sequence). Between the trimmed V and J ends, which lost 3 bases and 11 bases, there was a span of 11 bases. This CDR3 contains 10 residues. CDR3 sequence: CSASGGREYF. Here the CDR3 DNA reads TGCAGTGCTAGTGGGGGGCGTGAGTACTTC.

The chain joins TRBV7-9 to TRBJ1-2, with 9 bases that match TRBD1. The CDR3 totals 13 residues. Germline CDR1 reads SEHNR; CDR2 reads FQNEAQ (reference sequence). The junction had 2 bases not matched to a gene; V was cut back by 5 bases and J by 4 bases. CDR3 in amino acids: CASSRGQGYGYTF. In nucleotides, the CDR3 is TGTGCCAGCAGCCGGGGACAGGGCTATGGCTACACCTTC.

This chain links TRBV28 with TRBJ2-1; 16 bases match TRBD2. CDR3 length equals 16 residues. CDR1 MDHEN and CDR2 SYDVKM come from the germline V gene. Trimming at V came to 4 bases and at J to 8 bases, leaving 5 bases not matched to a gene. CDR3: CASSYGTSGGAYEQFF. The CDR3 nucleotides read TGTGCCAGCAGTTATGGGACTAGCGGGGGGGCCTATGAGCAGTTCTTC.

The CDR3 DNA reads as TGTGCCAGCAGTTTAGGGGGCGCGGGCAATCAGCCCCAGCATTTT. This translates into CASSLGGAGNQPQHF. The gene calls are TRBV6-2 or TRBV6-3 and TRBJ1-5, with 7 bases matching TRBD1. The V and J ends lost 4 bases and 2 bases, in that order; junction bases with no gene match: 5. CDR1 and CDR2 (germline): MNHEY, SVGEGT. This CDR3 spans 15 amino acids.

The gene calls are TRBV15 and TRBJ2-1; TRBD2 agrees at 12 bases. The CDR3 contains 16 residues. Germline values: CDR1 LNHNV, CDR2 YYDKDF (reference sequence). V gave up 1 base and J gave up 8 bases; unmatched junction bases: 6. The DNA of the CDR3 is TGTGCCACCAGCAGAGTCAGACTAGCGGGAGACCATGAGCAGTTCTTC. This gives the protein CATSRVRLAGDHEQFF.

The J gene is TRBJ2-2, the V gene TRBV19; the match to TRBD1 covers 7 bases. This CDR3 comprises 15 residues. V shed 3 bases, J shed 2 bases, and the junction held 3 bases outside the gene matches. Germline V gene lookup returns CDR1 LNHDA and CDR2 SQIVND (reference sequence). CDR3 nucleotide sequence: TGTGCCAGTAGTATCACAGGGGATAACACCGGGGAGCTGTTTTTT. Translated, it gives CASSITGDNTGELFF.

V and J are TRBV27 and TRBJ2-4; D perhaps matches TRBD1 (5 bases). V lost 3 bases and J 8 bases, leaving 14 bases between the germline ends. This CDR3 has 14 amino acids. CDR1 is MNHEY, CDR2 SMNVEV, per germline (reference sequence). DNA of the CDR3: TGTGCCAGCAGTTTTCGTCCAGGGTCGGACATTCAGTACTTC. Its protein product is CASSFRPGSDIQYF.

The genes are TRBV11-2 and TRBJ1-2; D is undetermined. V was cut by 4 bases and J by 4 bases, with 16 bases left in between. The CDR3 totals 15 residues. Germline V lookup: CDR1 SGHAT, CDR2 FQNNGV. The CDR3 bases are TGTGCCAGCAGCTCCGGGAGAGCGGGAGCCTATGGCTACACCTTC. This translates into CASSSGRAGAYGYTF.

This chain uses TRBV29-1 with TRBJ2-3; 11 nucleotides match TRBD2. V was pared by 6 bases and J by 0 bases, with 5 bases of the junction left unmatched. The CDR3 contains 15 residues. Germline loops: CDR1 SQVTM, CDR2 ANQGSEA. Written as DNA, the CDR3 is TGCAGCGTGAGGCGGACTAGCGGGAGCACAGATACGCAGTATTTT. Its protein product is CSVRRTSGSTDTQYF.

This clone occurred once. The chain links TRBV5-5 to TRBJ1-4; D gene unclear. The CDR3 consists of 15 residues. The germline V gene encodes CDR1 SGHKS and CDR2 YYEKEE (reference sequence). V lost 0 bases and J lost 5, with 11 bases in between. In nucleotides, the CDR3 is TGTGCCAGCAGCTTGGAGGCTGGGCTGAATGAAAAACTGTTTTTT. Its protein is CASSLEAGLNEKLFF. The variable domain in full, with the rest retrieved from reference TRBV5-5 and TRBJ1-4, is DAGVTQSPTHLIKTRGQQVTLRCSPISGHKSVSWYQQVLGQGPQFIFQYYEKEERGRGNFPDRFSARQFPNYSSELNVNALLLGDSALYLCASSLEAGLNEKLFFGSGTQLSVL.

The chain couples TRBV5-1 to TRBJ2-7, with D hard to call. The CDR3 has 12 residues. Germline CDR1 reads SGHRS; CDR2 reads YFSETQ. V was trimmed by 2 bases and J by 3 bases, leaving 6 bases between them. The DNA for the CDR3 is TGCGCCAGCAGCTTCGCCGGCTACGAGCAGTACTTC. Translation: CASSFAGYEQYF.

This CDR3 reads CASSASLVTEAFF. CDR3 nucleotides: TGTGCCAGCAGTGCCTCACTAGTAACTGAAGCTTTCTTT. The chain couples TRBV28 to TRBJ1-1; the D is unclear. From germline, CDR1 is MDHEN and CDR2 SYDVKM. The CDR3 is 13 amino acids. V lost 5 bases, J lost 5 bases, and 12 bases lay in between.

The chain recombines TRBV9 with TRBJ2-1; 11 bases match TRBD2. The CDR3 has 14 residues. Germline V gene data show CDR1 as SGDLS and CDR2 as YYNGEE. The J segment lost 13 bases and the V segment lost 2 bases, leaving 8 bases of the junction unmatched. The CDR3 region has the DNA TGTGCCAGCAGCGTGGACATAGGGACTAGCGGTCAGTTCTTC. Its protein is CASSVDIGTSGQFF.

V usage is TRBV12-3 or TRBV12-4 and J usage is TRBJ2-7; a weak D match, TRBD2 (5 bases). V was trimmed by 5 bases and J by 5 bases, leaving 7 bases between them. The CDR3 is 11 amino acids. DNA for the CDR3: TGTGCCAGCAGTGTCGGGAACGAGCAGTACTTC. Protein: CASSVGNEQYF.

This clone was counted a single time. The chain couples TRBV27 to TRBJ1-1; D possibly corresponds to TRBD1 (5 bases). The V end was cut by 4 bases, the J end by 4 bases, with 13 bases between. Germline assignment: CDR1 MNHEY and CDR2 SMNVEV (reference sequence). CDR3 length equals 14 residues. The CDR3 protein is CASSSLKGPTEAFF. CDR3 in DNA: TGTGCCAGCAGTTCCTTAAAGGGGCCCACTGAAGCTTTCTTT.

The rearrangement links TRBV5-5 to TRBJ1-2; 8 bases agree with TRBD1. CDR1 is SGHKS, CDR2 YYEKEE, per germline (reference sequence). Trimming took 4 bases from V and 0 from J; bases not matched to a gene: 5. CDR3 length: 15 amino acids. The CDR3 bases are TGTGCCAGCAGCGGACAGGGTTTTTCTAACTATGGCTACACCTTC. Translating it yields CASSGQGFSNYGYTF.

The chain carries TRBV6-5 and TRBJ1-2; 8 bases fit TRBD1. CDR3 length: 14 residues. Germline lookup yields CDR1 MNHEY and CDR2 SVGAGI. Trimming took 5 bases from V and 8 from J; bases not matched to a gene: 10. The CDR3 sequence: CASSQYDRGRGYTF. The CDR3 nucleotides read TGTGCCAGCAGTCAATACGACAGGGGTAGAGGCTACACCTTC.

A single count supports this clone. The V and J genes are TRBV5-5 and TRBJ2-7; D gene uncertain. The CDR3 runs 13 residues. Trimming left V 4 bases short and J 0 bases short, with 8 bases between. CDR1 is SGHKS, CDR2 YYEKEE, per germline (reference sequence). For the CDR3, the DNA is TGTGCCAGCAGCCCGCTGAGCTCCTACGAGCAGTACTTC. Translation: CASSPLSSYEQYF.

This chain joins TRBV7-3 and TRBJ2-5; D is perhaps TRBD2 (6 bases). Between the trimmed V and J ends, which lost 5 bases and 5 bases, there was a span of 12 bases. The CDR3 contains 13 residues. Germline loops: CDR1 SGHTA, CDR2 FQGTGA. This CDR3 reads CASSLANRETQYF. The CDR3, as DNA: TGTGCCAGCAGCCTAGCGAATCGGGAGACCCAGTACTTC.

This clone has only one observation. The chain is built from TRBV27 and TRBJ2-5; 8 positions match TRBD2. CDR1 and CDR2 (germline): MNHEY, SMNVEV (reference sequence). The CDR3 is 16 amino acids. The V gene end was trimmed by 3 bases and the J gene end by 4 bases; junction bases not matched to a gene: 10. The CDR3 spells CASSLAGGGSVETQYF. The CDR3 DNA is TGTGCCAGCAGTTTGGCGGGAGGAGGTTCGGTAGAGACCCAGTACTTC.

This clone showed up just a few times. The chain has TRBV28 and TRBJ2-5, with 9 bases matching TRBD2. Germline CDR1 is MDHEN and CDR2 is SYDVKM. The CDR3 is 14 amino acids. The V and J ends lost 4 bases and 10 bases, in that order; junction bases with no gene match: 10. The CDR3 is CASSYSASGGYQYF. In DNA, the CDR3 is TGTGCCAGCAGTTATAGTGCCAGCGGGGGGTACCAGTACTTC.

This chain uses TRBV5-4 with TRBJ2-5; D is possibly TRBD2 (5 bases). The germline V gene has CDR1 SGHNT and CDR2 YYREEE (reference sequence). Between the trimmed V and J ends, which lost 4 bases and 1 base, there was a span of 8 bases. This CDR3 has 13 amino acids. In DNA, the CDR3 is TGTGCCAGCAGCGAGGACTCCCAAGAGACCCAGTACTTC. Its translation is CASSEDSQETQYF.

The chain uses TRBV3-1 (or the pseudogene TRBV3-2) and TRBJ2-7; D perhaps matches TRBD2 (5 bases). The germline V gene encodes CDR1 LGHDT and CDR2 YNNKEL (reference sequence). The V end lost 3 bases, the J end lost 2 bases, and 14 bases lay between the germline ends. CDR3 length equals 15 residues. This CDR3 is CASSQAAGTTYEQYF. CDR3 DNA sequence: TGTGCCAGCAGCCAGGCCGCGGGCACGACCTACGAGCAGTACTTC.